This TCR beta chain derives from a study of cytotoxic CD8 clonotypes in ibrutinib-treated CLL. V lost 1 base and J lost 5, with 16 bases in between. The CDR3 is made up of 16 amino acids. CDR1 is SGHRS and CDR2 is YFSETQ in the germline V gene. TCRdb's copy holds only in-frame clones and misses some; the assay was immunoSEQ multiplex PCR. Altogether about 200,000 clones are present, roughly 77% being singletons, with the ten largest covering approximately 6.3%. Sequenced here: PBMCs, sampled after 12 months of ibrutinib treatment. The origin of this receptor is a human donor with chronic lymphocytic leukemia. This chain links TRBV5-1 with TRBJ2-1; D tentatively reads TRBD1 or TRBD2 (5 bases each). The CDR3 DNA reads TGCGCCAGCAGCTTGAAGGCAGGGTTGGGGGACAATGAGCAGTTCTTC. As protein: CASSLKAGLGDNEQFF.